This T cell receptor (beta chain) stems from a study of PD-1 blockade in classical Hodgkin lymphoma. Study conclusions and caveats: Healthy donors were reported to have higher baseline TCR diversity than newly diagnosed patients.

Every patient was affected by relapse after autologous stem cell transplantation, while exposure to brentuximab vedotin was not uniform. The V end was cut by 3 bases, the J end by 4 bases, with 16 bases between. CDR1 MDHEN and CDR2 SYDVKM come from the germline V gene. The CDR3 sequence is 15 residues long. Points on this clone: What it recognizes is unknown.

Some clones are missing from TCRdb's copy, which holds only in-frame ones; the method was immunoSEQ multiplex PCR. Of roughly 47,000 clones listed, around 81% are singletons. The source material was peripheral blood mononuclear cells (PBMCs), sampled before the second cycle of nivolumab. The J gene is TRBJ2-7, the V gene TRBV28; tentatively, D is TRBD1 (6 bases). The TCR was taken from a human donor with classical Hodgkin lymphoma. Here the CDR3 DNA reads TGTGCCAGCAGTTTGGAAGGGACAAATCTATACGAGCAGTACTTC. It translates to CASSLEGTNLYEQYF.